The clone carrying this T cell receptor (beta chain) came up a few times. The germline gives CDR1 SGHRS, CDR2 YFSETQ. V gave up 1 base and J gave up 1 base; unmatched junction bases: 5. CDR3 length equals 15 residues. These data are taken from a study of blood T cell repertoires in COVID-19. Overall study: COVID-19 samples, acute and convalescent, were from the United States, Italy and Spain. PBMCs, B-cell-depleted T cells, or T cells provided the cDNA or gDNA that made up the material.

Original analysis: Quantification of nucleated cells was approximated via reference gene primer amplification. The repertoire was sequenced with immunoSEQ multiplex PCR; TCRdb's copy has only in-frame clones and lacks some. V, J and clone size are taken as reported in that table, and D and trimming were inferred from the DNA itself. Among roughly 180,000 clones, roughly nine tenths were seen once, and the ten largest hold around 21%. The chain recombines TRBV5-1 with TRBJ2-7; 7 nucleotides match TRBD1. The receptor was isolated from a man between 65 and 85 years old with active or convalescent COVID-19. Sequences were obtained from peripheral blood. The chain's CDR3 is CASSLFATGSYEQYF. CDR3 DNA sequence: TGCGCCAGCAGCTTGTTTGCGACAGGGTCCTACGAGCAGTACTTC.